This T cell receptor (beta chain) was obtained from a study of blood T cells in healthy people across ages. A J-beta primer mix and a sample-barcoded 5' primer were used in a second PCR of about 7 to 12 cycles. Template switching added a 12-random-nucleotide identifier to every cDNA molecule. A single record per CDR3 protein comes from TCRdb applying MiXCR to the 5' RACE reads. The table records roughly 410,000 distinct CDR3 sequences, approximately 51% of them present only once. Germline V lookup: CDR1 MNHEY, CDR2 SVGAGI. Trimming stripped 4 bases from V and 6 bases from J, with 19 bases between. The CDR3 totals 15 residues. The people who gave samples were healthy Caucasians from Russia, aged about 6 to 95.

The V gene is TRBV6-5, the J gene TRBJ2-7, with D maybe TRBD2 (6 bases). The sequenced material came from blood. The source of this sequence is a man in his 60s in good health. DNA of the CDR3: TGTGCCAGCAGTTCGCGAGCTGCCCAGGGAGGCGAGCAGTACTTC. Amino acids: CASSSRAAQGGEQYF.